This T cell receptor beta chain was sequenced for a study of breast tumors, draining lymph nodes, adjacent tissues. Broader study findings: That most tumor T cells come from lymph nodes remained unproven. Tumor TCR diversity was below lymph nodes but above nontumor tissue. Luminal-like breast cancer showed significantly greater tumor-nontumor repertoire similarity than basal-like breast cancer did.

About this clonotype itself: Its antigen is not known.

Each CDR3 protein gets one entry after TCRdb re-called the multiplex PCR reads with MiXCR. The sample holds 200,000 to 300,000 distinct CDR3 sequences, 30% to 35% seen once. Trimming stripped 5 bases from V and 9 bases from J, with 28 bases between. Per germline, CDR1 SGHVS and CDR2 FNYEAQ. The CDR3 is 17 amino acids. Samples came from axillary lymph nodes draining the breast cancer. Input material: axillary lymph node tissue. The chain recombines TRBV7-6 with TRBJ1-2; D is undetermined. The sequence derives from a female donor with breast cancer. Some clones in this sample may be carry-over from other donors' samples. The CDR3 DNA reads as TGTGCCAGCAGCCCCCGGACGCACTCATTATCTAACTACCGCTACACCTTC. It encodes CASSPRTHSLSNYRYTF.